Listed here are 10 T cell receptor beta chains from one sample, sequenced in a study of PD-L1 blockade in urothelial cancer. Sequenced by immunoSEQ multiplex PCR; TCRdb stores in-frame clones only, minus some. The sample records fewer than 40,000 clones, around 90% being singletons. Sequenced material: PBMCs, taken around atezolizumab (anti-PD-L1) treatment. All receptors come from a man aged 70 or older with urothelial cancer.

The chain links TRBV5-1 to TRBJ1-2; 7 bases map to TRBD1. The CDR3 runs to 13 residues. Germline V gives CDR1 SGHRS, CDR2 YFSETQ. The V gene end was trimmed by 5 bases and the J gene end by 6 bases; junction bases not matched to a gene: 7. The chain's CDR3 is CASSSGTVDGYTF. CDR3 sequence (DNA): TGCGCCAGCAGTTCCGGGACAGTAGATGGCTACACCTTC.

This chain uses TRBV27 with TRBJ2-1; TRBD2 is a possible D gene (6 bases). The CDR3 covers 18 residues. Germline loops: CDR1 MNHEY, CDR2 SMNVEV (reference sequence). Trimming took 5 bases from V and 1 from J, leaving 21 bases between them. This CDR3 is CASSPRVTSPPSYNEQFF. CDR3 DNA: TGTGCCAGCAGTCCAAGGGTTACTAGCCCTCCATCCTACAATGAGCAGTTCTTC.

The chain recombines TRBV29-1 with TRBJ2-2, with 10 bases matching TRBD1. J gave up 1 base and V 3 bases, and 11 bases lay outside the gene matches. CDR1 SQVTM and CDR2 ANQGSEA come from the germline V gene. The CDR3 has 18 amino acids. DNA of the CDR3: TGCAGCGTTGAGGCATTTAGACAGGGGGCGAAGAACACCGGGGAGCTGTTTTTT. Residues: CSVEAFRQGAKNTGELFF.

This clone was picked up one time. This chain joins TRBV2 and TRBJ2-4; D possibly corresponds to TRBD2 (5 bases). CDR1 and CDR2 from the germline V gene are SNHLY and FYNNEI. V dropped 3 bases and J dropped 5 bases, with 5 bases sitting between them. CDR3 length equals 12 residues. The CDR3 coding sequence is TGTGCCAGCAGTGAGCGGGAAAACATTCAGTACTTC. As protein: CASSERENIQYF.

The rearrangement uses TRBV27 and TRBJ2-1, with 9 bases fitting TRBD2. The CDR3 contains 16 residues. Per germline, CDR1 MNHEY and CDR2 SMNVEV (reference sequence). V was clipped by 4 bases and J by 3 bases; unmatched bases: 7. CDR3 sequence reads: CASSSRGRADYNEQFF. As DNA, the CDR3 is TGTGCCAGCAGTTCGCGCGGGAGGGCCGACTACAATGAGCAGTTCTTC.

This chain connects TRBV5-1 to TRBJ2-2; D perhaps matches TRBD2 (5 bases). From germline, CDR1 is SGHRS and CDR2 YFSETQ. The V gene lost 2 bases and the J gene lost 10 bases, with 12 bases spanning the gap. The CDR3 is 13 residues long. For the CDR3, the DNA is TGCGCCAGCAGCTTTGGAGTCCGGGAGGAGCTGTTTTTT. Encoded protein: CASSFGVREELFF.

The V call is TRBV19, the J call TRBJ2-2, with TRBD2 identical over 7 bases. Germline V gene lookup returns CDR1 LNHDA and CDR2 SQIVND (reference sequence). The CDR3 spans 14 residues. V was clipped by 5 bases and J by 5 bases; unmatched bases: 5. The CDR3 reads CASSWEGRTGELFF. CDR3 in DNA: TGTGCCAGTAGTTGGGAGGGGAGAACCGGGGAGCTGTTTTTT. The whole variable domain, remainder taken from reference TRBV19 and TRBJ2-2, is DGGITQSPKYLFRKEGQNVTLSCEQNLNHDAMYWYRQDPGQGLRLIYYSQIVNDFQKGDIAEGYSVSREKKESFPLTVTSAQKNPTAFYLCASSWEGRTGELFFGEGSRLTVL.

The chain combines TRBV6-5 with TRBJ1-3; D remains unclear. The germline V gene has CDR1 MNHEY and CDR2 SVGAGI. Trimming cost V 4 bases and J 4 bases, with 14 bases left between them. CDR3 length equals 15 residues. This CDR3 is CASSSSVIEGNTIYF. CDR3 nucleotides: TGTGCCAGCAGTTCATCTGTGATTGAGGGAAACACCATATATTTT.

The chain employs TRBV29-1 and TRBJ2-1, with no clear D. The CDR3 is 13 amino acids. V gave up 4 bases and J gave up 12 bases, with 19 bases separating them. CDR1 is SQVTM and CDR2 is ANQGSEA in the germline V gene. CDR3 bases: TGCAGCGTTGTTTACAATCAGGCCCCAGCGCAGTTCTTC. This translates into CSVVYNQAPAQFF.

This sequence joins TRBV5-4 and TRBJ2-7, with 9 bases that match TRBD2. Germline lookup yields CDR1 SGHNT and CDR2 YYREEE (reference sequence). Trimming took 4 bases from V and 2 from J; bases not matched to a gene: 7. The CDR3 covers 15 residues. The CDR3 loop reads CASSPSGGRAYEQYF. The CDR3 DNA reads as TGTGCCAGCAGCCCCTCCGGCGGGAGGGCCTACGAGCAGTACTTC.